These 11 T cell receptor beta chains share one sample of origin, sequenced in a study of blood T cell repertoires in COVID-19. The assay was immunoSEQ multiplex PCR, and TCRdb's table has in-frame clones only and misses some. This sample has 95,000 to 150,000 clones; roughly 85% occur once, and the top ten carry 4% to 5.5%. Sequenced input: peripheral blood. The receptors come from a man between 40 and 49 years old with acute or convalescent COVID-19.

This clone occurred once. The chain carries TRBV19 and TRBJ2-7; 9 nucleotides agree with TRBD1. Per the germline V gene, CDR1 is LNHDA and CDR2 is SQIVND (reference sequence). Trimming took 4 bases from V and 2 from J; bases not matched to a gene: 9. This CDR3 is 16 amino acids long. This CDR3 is CASSRRSGTGTYEQYF. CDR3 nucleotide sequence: TGTGCCAGTAGTAGACGGTCCGGGACAGGGACCTACGAGCAGTACTTC.

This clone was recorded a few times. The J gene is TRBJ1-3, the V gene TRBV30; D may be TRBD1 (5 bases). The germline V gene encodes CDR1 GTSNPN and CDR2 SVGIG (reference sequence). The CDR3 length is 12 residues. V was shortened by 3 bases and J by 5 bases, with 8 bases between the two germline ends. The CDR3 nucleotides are TGTGCCTGGAGCCCAGGGAGAAACACCATATATTTT. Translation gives CAWSPGRNTIYF.

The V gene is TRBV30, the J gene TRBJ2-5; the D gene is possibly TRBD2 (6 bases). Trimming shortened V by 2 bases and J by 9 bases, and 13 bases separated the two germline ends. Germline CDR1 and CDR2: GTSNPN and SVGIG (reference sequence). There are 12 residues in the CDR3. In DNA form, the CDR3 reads TGTGCCTGGAGTTTAACCGGGGAGGCCCAGTACTTC. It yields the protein CAWSLTGEAQYF.

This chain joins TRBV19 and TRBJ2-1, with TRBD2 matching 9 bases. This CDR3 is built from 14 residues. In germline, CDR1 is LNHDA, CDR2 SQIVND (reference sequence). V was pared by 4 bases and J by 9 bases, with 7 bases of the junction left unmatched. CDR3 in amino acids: CASSKTRTSVEQFF. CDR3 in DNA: TGTGCCAGTAGTAAAACCCGGACTAGCGTTGAGCAGTTCTTC.

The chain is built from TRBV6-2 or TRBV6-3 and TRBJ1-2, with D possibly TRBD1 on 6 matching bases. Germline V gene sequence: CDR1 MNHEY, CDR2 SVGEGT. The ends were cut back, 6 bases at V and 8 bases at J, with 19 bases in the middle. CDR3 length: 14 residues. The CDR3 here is CASSNRIQGGGYTF. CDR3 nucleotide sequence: TGTGCCAGCAGCAACAGGATACAGGGTGGAGGCTACACCTTC.

The CDR3 spells CARSFRLADQETQYF. The CDR3 DNA sequence: TGTGCCAGAAGCTTCCGCCTAGCGGATCAAGAGACCCAGTACTTC. The rearrangement uses TRBV5-3 and TRBJ2-5; 7 nucleotides line up with TRBD2. TRBV5-3 is sorted into the ORF group, with uncertain function. CDR3 size: 15 residues. V lost 2 bases to trimming and J lost 2 bases; unmatched junction nucleotides: 6.

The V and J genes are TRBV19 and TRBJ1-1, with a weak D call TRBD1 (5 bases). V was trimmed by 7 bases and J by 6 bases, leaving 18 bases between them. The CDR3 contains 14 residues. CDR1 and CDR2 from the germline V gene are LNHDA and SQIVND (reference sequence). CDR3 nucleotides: TGTGCCAGTACCCAAGGGGCGGTTTGGGCTGAAGCTTTCTTT. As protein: CASTQGAVWAEAFF. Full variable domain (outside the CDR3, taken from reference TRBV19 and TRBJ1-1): DGGITQSPKYLFRKEGQNVTLSCEQNLNHDAMYWYRQDPGQGLRLIYYSQIVNDFQKGDIAEGYSVSREKKESFPLTVTSAQKNPTAFYLCASTQGAVWAEAFFGQGTRLTVV.

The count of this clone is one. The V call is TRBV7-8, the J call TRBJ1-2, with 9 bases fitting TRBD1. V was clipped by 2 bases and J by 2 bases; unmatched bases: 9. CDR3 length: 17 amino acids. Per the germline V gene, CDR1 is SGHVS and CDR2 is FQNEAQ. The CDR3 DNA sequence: TGTGCCAGCAGCTTATTTTTGGCGGGACAGGGCAACTATGGCTACACCTTC. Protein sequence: CASSLFLAGQGNYGYTF.

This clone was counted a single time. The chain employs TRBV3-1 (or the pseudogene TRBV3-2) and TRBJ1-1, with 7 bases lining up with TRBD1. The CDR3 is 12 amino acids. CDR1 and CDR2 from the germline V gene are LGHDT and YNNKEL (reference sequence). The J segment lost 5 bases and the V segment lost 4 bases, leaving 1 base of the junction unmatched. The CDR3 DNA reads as TGTGCCAGCAGCCCGGACAGGACTGAAGCTTTCTTT. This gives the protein CASSPDRTEAFF.

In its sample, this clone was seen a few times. The CDR3 DNA reads as TGTGCCAGCTCACACAGGGGCGGCAATCAGCCCCAGCATTTT. It encodes CASSHRGGNQPQHF. The chain is built from TRBV18 and TRBJ1-5; 7 bases are a match to TRBD1. Germline trimming cut 4 bases from V and 2 bases from J; bases unmatched to any gene: 2. The germline V gene has CDR1 KGHSH and CDR2 LQKENI. The length of the CDR3 is 14 residues.

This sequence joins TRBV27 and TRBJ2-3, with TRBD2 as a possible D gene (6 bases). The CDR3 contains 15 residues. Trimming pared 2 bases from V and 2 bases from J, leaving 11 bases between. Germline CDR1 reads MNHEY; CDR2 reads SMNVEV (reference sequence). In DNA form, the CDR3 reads TGTGCCAGCAGTTTAGTTACGGGGGACACAGATACGCAGTATTTT. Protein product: CASSLVTGDTDTQYF.